The present T cell receptor beta chain was sequenced within a study of response to subunit inactivated influenza vaccine. Study-wide results and limits: The authors put forward the suggestion that each seasonal influenza vaccination may bring in only a limited number of new T cells.

MiXCR, applied by TCRdb to the RT-PCR reads, yields one record per CDR3 protein. The sample has more than 600,000 distinct CDR3 sequences; roughly 20% are singletons. Trimming cost V 4 bases and J 2 bases; bases outside gene matches: 7. The CDR3 loop spans 15 amino acids. CDR1 and CDR2 from the germline V gene are SGHTA and FQGNSA. On this clonotype: Its antigen is still unknown.

This sequence joins TRBV7-2 and TRBJ2-7; TRBD2 matches at 8 bases. The receptor was derived from a man between 45 and 60 years old who received an inactivated influenza vaccine. The input for sequencing was PBMCs from blood, taken about 5 days after vaccination. CDR3: CASSSGGRAPYEQYF. DNA for the CDR3: TGTGCCAGCAGCTCGGGGGGGAGGGCCCCCTACGAGCAGTACTTC.